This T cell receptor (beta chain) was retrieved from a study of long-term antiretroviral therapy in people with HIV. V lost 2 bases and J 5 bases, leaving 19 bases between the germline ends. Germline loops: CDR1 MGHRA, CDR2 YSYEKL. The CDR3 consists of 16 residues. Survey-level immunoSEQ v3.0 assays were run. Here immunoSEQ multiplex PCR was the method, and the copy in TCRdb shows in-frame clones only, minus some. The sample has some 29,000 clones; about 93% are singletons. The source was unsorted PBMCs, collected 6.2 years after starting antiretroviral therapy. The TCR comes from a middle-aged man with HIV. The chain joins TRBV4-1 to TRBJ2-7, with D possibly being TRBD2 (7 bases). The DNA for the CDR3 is TGCGCCAGCAGCCAAAGGGGGGAGGGGCCGGGGGACGAGCAGTACTTC. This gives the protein CASSQRGEGPGDEQYF.